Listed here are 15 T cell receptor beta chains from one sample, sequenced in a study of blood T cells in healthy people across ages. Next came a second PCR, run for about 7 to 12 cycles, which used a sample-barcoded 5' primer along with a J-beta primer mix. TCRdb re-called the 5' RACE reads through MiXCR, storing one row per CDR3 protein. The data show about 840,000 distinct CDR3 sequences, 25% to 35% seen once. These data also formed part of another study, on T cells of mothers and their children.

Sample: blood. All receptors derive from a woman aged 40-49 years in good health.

The CDR3: CSASSAGGNQPQHF. CDR3 in DNA: TGCAGTGCTAGTTCGGCAGGGGGAAATCAGCCCCAGCATTTT. This chain links TRBV20-1 with TRBJ1-5; 7 nucleotides line up with TRBD1. This CDR3 has 14 amino acids. V lost 3 bases to trimming and J lost 4 bases; unmatched junction nucleotides: 6. The germline gives CDR1 DFQATT, CDR2 SNEGSKA (reference sequence).

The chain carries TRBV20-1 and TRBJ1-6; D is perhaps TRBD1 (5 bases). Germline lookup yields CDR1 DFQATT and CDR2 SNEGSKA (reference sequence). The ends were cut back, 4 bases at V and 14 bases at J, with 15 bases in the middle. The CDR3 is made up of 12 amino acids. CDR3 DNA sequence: TGCAGTGCTATTACAGGTGATGTGGCCCTCCACTTT. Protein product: CSAITGDVALHF.

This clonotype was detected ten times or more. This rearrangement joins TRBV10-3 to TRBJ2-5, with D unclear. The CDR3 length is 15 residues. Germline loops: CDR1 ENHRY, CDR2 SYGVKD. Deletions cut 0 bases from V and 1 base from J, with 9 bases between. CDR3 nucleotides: TGTGCCATCAGTGAGTCCGTAGGTGGCCAAGAGACCCAGTACTTC. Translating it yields CAISESVGGQETQYF.

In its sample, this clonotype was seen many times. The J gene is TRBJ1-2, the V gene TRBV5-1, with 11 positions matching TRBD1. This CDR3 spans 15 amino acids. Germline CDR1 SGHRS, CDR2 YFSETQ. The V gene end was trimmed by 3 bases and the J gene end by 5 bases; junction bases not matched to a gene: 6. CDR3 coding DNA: TGCGCCAGCAGCTCATGGACAGGGGGCGATTATGGCTACACCTTC. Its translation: CASSSWTGGDYGYTF.

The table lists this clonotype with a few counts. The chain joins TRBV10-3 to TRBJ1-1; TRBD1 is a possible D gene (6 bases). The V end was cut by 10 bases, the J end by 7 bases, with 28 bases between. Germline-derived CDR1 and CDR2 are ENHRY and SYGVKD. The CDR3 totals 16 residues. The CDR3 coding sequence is TGTGCCACCCATGGGGCGGAACAGGGTTCTATGGATGAAGCTTTCTTT. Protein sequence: CATHGAEQGSMDEAFF.

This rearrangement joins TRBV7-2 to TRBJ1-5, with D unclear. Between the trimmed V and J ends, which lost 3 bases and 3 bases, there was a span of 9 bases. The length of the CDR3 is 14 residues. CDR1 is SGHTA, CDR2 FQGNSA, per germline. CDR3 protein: CASSFNGVNQPQHF. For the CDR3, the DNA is TGTGCCAGCAGCTTCAACGGAGTCAATCAGCCCCAGCATTTT. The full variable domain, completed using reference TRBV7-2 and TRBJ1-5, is GAGVSQSPSNKVTEKGKDVELRCDPISGHTALYWYRQSLGQGLEFLIYFQGNSAPDKSGLPSDRFSAERTGGSVSTLTIQRTQQEDSAVYLCASSFNGVNQPQHFGDGTRLSIL.

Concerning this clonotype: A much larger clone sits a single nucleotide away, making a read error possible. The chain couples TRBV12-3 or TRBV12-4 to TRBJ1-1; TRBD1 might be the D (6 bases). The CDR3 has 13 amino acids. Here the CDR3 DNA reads TGTACCAGCAGTCACAGGGTAAACACTGAAGCTTTCTTT. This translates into CTSSHRVNTEAFF.

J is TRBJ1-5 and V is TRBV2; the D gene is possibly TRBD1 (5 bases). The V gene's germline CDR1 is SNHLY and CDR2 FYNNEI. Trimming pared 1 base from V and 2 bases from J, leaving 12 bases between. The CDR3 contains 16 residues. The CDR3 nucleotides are TGTGCCAGCAGTGAAGGGTTGGGGGTTGGCAATCAGCCCCAGCATTTT. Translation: CASSEGLGVGNQPQHF.

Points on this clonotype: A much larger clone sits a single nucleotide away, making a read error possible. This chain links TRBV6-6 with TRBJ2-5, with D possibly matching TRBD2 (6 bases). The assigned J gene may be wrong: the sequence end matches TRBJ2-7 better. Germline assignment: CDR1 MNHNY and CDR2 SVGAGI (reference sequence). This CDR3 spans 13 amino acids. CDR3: CASSYMGGYEQYF. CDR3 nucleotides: TGTGCCAGCAGTTACATGGGGGGCTACGAGCAGTACTTC.

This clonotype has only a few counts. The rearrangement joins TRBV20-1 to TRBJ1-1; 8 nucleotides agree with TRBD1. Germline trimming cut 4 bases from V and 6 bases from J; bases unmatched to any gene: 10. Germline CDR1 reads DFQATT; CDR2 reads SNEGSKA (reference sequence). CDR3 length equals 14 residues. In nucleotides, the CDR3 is TGCAGTGCTATTGACAGGGCAGGGGGCTCTGAAGCTTTCTTT. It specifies CSAIDRAGGSEAFF.

The CDR3 DNA is TGTGCCAGCAGTGGGGGGGGGACGGATGAGCAGTTCTTC. It translates to CASSGGGTDEQFF. The chain is built from TRBV28 and TRBJ2-1; 7 bases align to TRBD2. Germline CDR1 reads MDHEN; CDR2 reads SYDVKM. The CDR3 contains 13 residues. With V trimmed by 5 bases and J by 8 bases, 6 bases remained unmatched.

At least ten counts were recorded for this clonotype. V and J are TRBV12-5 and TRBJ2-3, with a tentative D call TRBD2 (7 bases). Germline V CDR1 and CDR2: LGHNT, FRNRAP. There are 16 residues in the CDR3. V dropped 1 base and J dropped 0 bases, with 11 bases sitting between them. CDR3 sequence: CASGLASGTSTDTQYF. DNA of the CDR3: TGTGCTAGTGGTTTGGCCAGCGGGACAAGCACAGATACGCAGTATTTT.

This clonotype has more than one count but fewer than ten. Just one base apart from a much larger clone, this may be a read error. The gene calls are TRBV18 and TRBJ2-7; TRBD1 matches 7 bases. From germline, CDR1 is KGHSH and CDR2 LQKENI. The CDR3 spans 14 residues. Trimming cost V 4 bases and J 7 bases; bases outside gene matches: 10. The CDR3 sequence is CASSRTGGSNEQYF. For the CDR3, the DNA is TGTGCCAGCTCACGGACAGGCGGCAGCAATGAGCAGTACTTC.

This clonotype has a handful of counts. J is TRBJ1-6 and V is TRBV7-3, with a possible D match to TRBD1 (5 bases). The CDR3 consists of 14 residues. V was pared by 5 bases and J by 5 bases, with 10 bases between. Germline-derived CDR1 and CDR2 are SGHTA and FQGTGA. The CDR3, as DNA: TGTGCCAGCAGCCAACAGGCGAATAATTCACCCCTCCACTTT. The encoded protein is CASSQQANNSPLHF.

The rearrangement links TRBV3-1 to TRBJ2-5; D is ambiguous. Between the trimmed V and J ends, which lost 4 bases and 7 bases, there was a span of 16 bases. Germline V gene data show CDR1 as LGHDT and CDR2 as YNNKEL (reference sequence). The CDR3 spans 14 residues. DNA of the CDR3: TGTGCCAGCAGCCTCTCTGGAAGGGCCGGGACCCAGTACTTC. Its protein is CASSLSGRAGTQYF.